These T cell receptor beta chains were read from a single sample in a study of early T cells in non-severe SARS-CoV-2 infection. TCRdb itself ran the 5' RACE reads through MiXCR, one entry per CDR3 protein. The sample lists about 66,000 distinct CDR3 sequences; 13% were seen once. Material for sequencing was whole blood. Receptors originate from an adult who was a healthcare worker with PCR-confirmed SARS-CoV-2 infection or an uninfected control (not recorded which). CDR3s leave out the opening cysteine and the closing phenylalanine or tryptophan. A D gene is named only where the DNA matches it firmly. Rows may omit the clone size; those that give it use once, few, many or a size class.

j_call: TRBJ2-3; clone_size: many; d_call: NA; v_call: TRBV28; cdr3_aa: ASRPQGKNTQY
j_call: TRBJ2-1; clone_size: NA; d_call: TRBD2; v_call: TRBV5-3; cdr3_aa: ARSLRSGRSDEQF
j_call: TRBJ2-7; clone_size: few; d_call: TRBD2; v_call: TRBV5-1; cdr3_aa: ASSPPGTSGSTEQY
j_call: TRBJ2-3; clone_size: few; d_call: TRBD2; v_call: TRBV29-1; cdr3_aa: SVEDSLAGRTDTQY
j_call: TRBJ1-1; clone_size: many; d_call: NA; v_call: TRBV9; cdr3_aa: ASSVVSGTGTEAF
j_call: TRBJ2-7; clone_size: many; d_call: NA; v_call: TRBV12-3/TRBV12-4; cdr3_aa: ASRPVGASSLEY
j_call: TRBJ2-7; clone_size: many; d_call: NA; v_call: TRBV12-3/TRBV12-4; cdr3_aa: ASSLNSNYEQY
j_call: TRBJ1-6; clone_size: NA; d_call: TRBD1; v_call: TRBV28; cdr3_aa: ASSKDRGSSPLH
j_call: TRBJ2-2; clone_size: NA; d_call: TRBD2; v_call: TRBV6-2/TRBV6-3; cdr3_aa: ATRRTSGTGELF
j_call: TRBJ2-1; clone_size: few; d_call: TRBD2; v_call: TRBV12-3/TRBV12-4; cdr3_aa: ASSLLAGGQYNEQF
j_call: TRBJ1-6; clone_size: many; d_call: NA; v_call: TRBV9; cdr3_aa: ASSARSAAGSPLH
j_call: TRBJ2-3; clone_size: many; d_call: NA; v_call: TRBV12-3/TRBV12-4; cdr3_aa: ASSFSRSTDTQY
j_call: TRBJ2-2; clone_size: few; d_call: TRBD2; v_call: TRBV3-1; cdr3_aa: ASRGLLTIGELF
j_call: TRBJ2-1; clone_size: few; d_call: TRBD1; v_call: TRBV7-8; cdr3_aa: ASSFGTGGYDEQF
j_call: TRBJ2-3; clone_size: few; d_call: NA; v_call: TRBV28; cdr3_aa: ASSPPGITDTQY
j_call: TRBJ2-2; clone_size: NA; d_call: TRBD2; v_call: TRBV6-6; cdr3_aa: ASSKTTSGTGGELF
j_call: TRBJ2-3; clone_size: few; d_call: TRBD1; v_call: TRBV27; cdr3_aa: ASSSRLQTGTDTQY
j_call: TRBJ2-1; clone_size: NA; d_call: TRBD2; v_call: TRBV7-3; cdr3_aa: ASSTIAGGANEQF
j_call: TRBJ2-5; clone_size: few; d_call: NA; v_call: TRBV20-1; cdr3_aa: SARNPKYQETQY
j_call: TRBJ1-2; clone_size: many; d_call: NA; v_call: TRBV28; cdr3_aa: ASSLGGNYGYT
j_call: TRBJ1-5; clone_size: few; d_call: TRBD1; v_call: TRBV20-1; cdr3_aa: SAVKGASSNQPQH
j_call: TRBJ2-3; clone_size: few; d_call: NA; v_call: TRBV5-1; cdr3_aa: ASSGLTGSTDTQY
j_call: TRBJ1-3; clone_size: many; d_call: NA; v_call: TRBV4-3; cdr3_aa: ASSRTIGGNTIY
j_call: TRBJ1-1; clone_size: few; d_call: TRBD1; v_call: TRBV27; cdr3_aa: ASSIDRDTEAF
j_call: TRBJ2-1; clone_size: NA; d_call: TRBD1; v_call: TRBV20-1; cdr3_aa: SAELDRKYNEQF
j_call: TRBJ1-2; clone_size: NA; d_call: NA; v_call: TRBV7-2; cdr3_aa: ASSLGIGQAGYGYT
j_call: TRBJ2-1; clone_size: NA; d_call: NA; v_call: TRBV7-2; cdr3_aa: ASTKEQNEQF
j_call: TRBJ2-7; clone_size: few; d_call: TRBD2; v_call: TRBV20-1; cdr3_aa: SARLAGGPMGEQY
j_call: TRBJ2-7; clone_size: many; d_call: NA; v_call: TRBV9; cdr3_aa: ASSVGGGSEQY
j_call: TRBJ2-7; clone_size: NA; d_call: TRBD1; v_call: TRBV7-9; cdr3_aa: ASSYDREYEQY
j_call: TRBJ2-6; clone_size: many; d_call: TRBD2; v_call: TRBV20-1; cdr3_aa: SAREGSGSPSGANVLT
j_call: TRBJ2-1; clone_size: few; d_call: TRBD2; v_call: TRBV27; cdr3_aa: ASSLSLAGSSYNEQF
j_call: TRBJ1-2; clone_size: many; d_call: NA; v_call: TRBV27; cdr3_aa: ASSLTFNYGYT
j_call: TRBJ2-4; clone_size: NA; d_call: TRBD1; v_call: TRBV15; cdr3_aa: ATSRVTGGYIQY
j_call: TRBJ2-6; clone_size: NA; d_call: NA; v_call: TRBV10-3; cdr3_aa: ATGANVLT
j_call: TRBJ2-5; clone_size: NA; d_call: TRBD2; v_call: TRBV6-4; cdr3_aa: ASSLIAGAGQTQY
j_call: TRBJ2-3; clone_size: many; d_call: NA; v_call: TRBV11-2; cdr3_aa: ASSLPSSTDTQY
j_call: TRBJ2-7; clone_size: NA; d_call: NA; v_call: TRBV7-2; cdr3_aa: ASSLGFALYEQY
j_call: TRBJ2-6; clone_size: few; d_call: TRBD1; v_call: TRBV27; cdr3_aa: ASSDYKGAMGANVLT
j_call: TRBJ2-1; clone_size: few; d_call: TRBD2; v_call: TRBV7-2; cdr3_aa: ASSHSGWGDEQF
j_call: TRBJ2-2; clone_size: few; d_call: TRBD2; v_call: TRBV10-3; cdr3_aa: ATESGSSTGELF
j_call: TRBJ2-1; clone_size: many; d_call: TRBD2; v_call: TRBV20-1; cdr3_aa: SARDVASGAFNNEQF
j_call: TRBJ1-1; clone_size: many; d_call: NA; v_call: TRBV29-1; cdr3_aa: SGSVNTEAF
j_call: TRBJ2-1; clone_size: NA; d_call: NA; v_call: TRBV6-2/TRBV6-3; cdr3_aa: ASSYRLMFPPGGQF
j_call: TRBJ1-4; clone_size: many; d_call: NA; v_call: TRBV20-1; cdr3_aa: SAPGQEKLF
j_call: TRBJ2-5; clone_size: few; d_call: TRBD1; v_call: TRBV9; cdr3_aa: ASSADRGQQTQY
j_call: TRBJ2-2; clone_size: few; d_call: NA; v_call: TRBV19; cdr3_aa: ASRVVGTPTTGELF
j_call: TRBJ2-7; clone_size: many; d_call: NA; v_call: TRBV18; cdr3_aa: ASQLGGRGSYEQY
j_call: TRBJ2-7; clone_size: many; d_call: TRBD1; v_call: TRBV7-9; cdr3_aa: ASSRGTGHLGEQY
j_call: TRBJ2-1; clone_size: NA; d_call: NA; v_call: TRBV29-1; cdr3_aa: SVRTGPDEQF